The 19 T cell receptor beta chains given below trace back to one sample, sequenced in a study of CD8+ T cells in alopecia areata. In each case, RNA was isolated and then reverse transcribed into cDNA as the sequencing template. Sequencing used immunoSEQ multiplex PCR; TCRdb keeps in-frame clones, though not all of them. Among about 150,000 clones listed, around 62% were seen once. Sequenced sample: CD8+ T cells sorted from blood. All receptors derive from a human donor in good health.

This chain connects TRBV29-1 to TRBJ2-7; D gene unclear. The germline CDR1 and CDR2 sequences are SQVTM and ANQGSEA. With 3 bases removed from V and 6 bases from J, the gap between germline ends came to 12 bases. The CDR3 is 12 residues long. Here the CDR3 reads CSVDGRNSEQYF. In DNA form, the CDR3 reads TGCAGCGTTGATGGCCGGAACTCCGAGCAGTACTTC.

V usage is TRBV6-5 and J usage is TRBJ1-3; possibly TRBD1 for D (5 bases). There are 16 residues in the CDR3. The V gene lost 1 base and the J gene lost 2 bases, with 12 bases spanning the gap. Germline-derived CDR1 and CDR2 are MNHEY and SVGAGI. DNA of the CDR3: TGTGCCAGCAGTTACTTGGGACCGTCAGCTGGAAACACCATATATTTT. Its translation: CASSYLGPSAGNTIYF.

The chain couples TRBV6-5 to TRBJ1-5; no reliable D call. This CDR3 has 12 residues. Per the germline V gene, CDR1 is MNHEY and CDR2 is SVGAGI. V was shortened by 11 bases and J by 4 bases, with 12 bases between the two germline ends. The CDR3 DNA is TGTGCCGTGGGTTCCTGGAATCAGCCCCAGCATTTT. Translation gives CAVGSWNQPQHF.

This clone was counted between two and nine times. CDR3 residues: CASSLGGRVWDEQFF. CDR3 coding DNA: TGTGCCAGCAGCTTAGGAGGGAGGGTCTGGGATGAGCAGTTCTTC. The chain couples TRBV11-2 to TRBJ2-1; 7 positions agree with TRBD2. This CDR3 has 15 residues. The germline CDR1 and CDR2 sequences are SGHAT and FQNNGV. Trimming cost V 1 base and J 8 bases; bases outside gene matches: 8.

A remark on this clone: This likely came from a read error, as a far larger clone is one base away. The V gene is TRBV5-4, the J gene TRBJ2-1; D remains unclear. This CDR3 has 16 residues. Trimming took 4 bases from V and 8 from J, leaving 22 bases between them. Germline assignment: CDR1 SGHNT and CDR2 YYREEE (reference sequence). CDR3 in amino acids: CASSTQAGRSLDEQFF. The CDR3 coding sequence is TGTGCCAGCAGCACCCAGGCAGGCCGGTCTTTGGATGAGCAGTTCTTC.

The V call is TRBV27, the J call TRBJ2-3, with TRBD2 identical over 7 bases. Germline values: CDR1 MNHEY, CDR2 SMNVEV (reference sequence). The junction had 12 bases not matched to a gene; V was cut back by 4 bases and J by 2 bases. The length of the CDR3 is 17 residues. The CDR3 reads CASSYERGLAATDTQYF. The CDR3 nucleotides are TGTGCCAGCAGTTACGAAAGAGGGCTAGCGGCCACAGATACGCAGTATTTT.

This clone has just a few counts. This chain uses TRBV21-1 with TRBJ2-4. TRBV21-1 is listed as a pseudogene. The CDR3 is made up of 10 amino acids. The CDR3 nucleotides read TGTGCCAGCAGCAAACAGAGGACGTACTTC. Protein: CASSKQRTYF.

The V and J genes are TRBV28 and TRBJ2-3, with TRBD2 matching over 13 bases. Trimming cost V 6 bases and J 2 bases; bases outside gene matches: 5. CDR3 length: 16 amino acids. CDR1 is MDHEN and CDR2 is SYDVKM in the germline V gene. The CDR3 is CASRSGTSGITDTQYF. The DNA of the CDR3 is TGTGCCAGCAGATCCGGGACTAGCGGGATCACAGATACGCAGTATTTT.

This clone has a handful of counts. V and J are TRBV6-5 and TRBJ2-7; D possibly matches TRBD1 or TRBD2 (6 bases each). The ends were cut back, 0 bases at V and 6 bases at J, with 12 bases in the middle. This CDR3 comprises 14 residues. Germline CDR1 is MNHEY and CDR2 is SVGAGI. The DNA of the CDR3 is TGTGCCAGCAGTTACTCACTTGGGGGGCTCGAGCAGTACTTC. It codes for CASSYSLGGLEQYF.

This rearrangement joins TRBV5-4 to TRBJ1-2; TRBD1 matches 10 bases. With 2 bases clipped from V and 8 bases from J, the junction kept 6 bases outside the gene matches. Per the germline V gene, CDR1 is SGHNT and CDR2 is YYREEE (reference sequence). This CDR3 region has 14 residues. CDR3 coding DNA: TGTGCCAGCAGCTTTCCTGGGACAGGGGACGGCTACACCTTC. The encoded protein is CASSFPGTGDGYTF.

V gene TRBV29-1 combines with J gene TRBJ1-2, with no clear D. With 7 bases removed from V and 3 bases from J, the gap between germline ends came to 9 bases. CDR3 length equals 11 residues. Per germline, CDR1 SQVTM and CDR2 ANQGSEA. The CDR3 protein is CSASEDYGYTF. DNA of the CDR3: TGCAGCGCCAGCGAGGACTATGGCTACACCTTC.

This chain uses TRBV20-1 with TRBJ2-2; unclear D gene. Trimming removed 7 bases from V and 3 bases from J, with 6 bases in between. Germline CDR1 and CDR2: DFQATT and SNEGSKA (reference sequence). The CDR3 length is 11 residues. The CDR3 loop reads CSGRHTGELFF. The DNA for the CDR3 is TGCAGTGGGCGGCACACCGGGGAGCTGTTTTTT.

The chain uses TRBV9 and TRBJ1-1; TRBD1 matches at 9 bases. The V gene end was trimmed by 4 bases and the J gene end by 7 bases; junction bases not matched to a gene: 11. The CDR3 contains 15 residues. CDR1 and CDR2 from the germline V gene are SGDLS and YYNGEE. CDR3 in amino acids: CASSPSPGTGNEAFF. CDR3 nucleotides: TGTGCCAGCAGCCCCAGTCCCGGGACAGGGAATGAAGCTTTCTTT.

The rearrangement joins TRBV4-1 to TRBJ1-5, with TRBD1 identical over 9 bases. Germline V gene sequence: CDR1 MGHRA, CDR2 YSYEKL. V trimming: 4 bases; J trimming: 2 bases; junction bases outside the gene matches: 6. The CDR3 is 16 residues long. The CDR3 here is CASSPGQGLGNQPQHF. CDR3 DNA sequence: TGCGCCAGCAGCCCCGGACAGGGGCTGGGCAATCAGCCCCAGCATTTT.

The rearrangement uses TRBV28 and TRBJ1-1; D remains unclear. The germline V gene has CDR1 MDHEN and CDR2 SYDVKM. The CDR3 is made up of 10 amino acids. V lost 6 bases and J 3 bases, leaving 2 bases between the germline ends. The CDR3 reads CASRDTEAFF. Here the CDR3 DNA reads TGTGCCAGCAGGGACACTGAAGCTTTCTTT.

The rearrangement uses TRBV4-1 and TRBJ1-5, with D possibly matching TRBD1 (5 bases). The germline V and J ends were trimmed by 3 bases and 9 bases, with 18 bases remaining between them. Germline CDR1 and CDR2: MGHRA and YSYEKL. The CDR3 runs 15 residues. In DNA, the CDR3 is TGCGCCAGCAGCCAGTCCCCGGGGCCGGAGGGGCCCCAGCATTTT. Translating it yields CASSQSPGPEGPQHF.

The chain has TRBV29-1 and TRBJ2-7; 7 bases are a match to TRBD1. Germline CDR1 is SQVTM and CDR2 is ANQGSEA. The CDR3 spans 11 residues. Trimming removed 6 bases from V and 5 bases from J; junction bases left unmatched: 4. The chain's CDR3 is CSVRQGDEQYF. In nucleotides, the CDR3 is TGCAGCGTACGACAGGGAGACGAGCAGTACTTC.

The CDR3, as DNA: TGCAGCGTTGTAGGACTAGCGGGAGGACCCGAGCAGTTCTTC. Protein product: CSVVGLAGGPEQFF. V usage is TRBV29-1 and J usage is TRBJ2-1; 14 nucleotides line up with TRBD2. The junction had 6 bases not matched to a gene; V was cut back by 4 bases and J by 10 bases. The CDR3 spans 14 residues. Germline values: CDR1 SQVTM, CDR2 ANQGSEA.

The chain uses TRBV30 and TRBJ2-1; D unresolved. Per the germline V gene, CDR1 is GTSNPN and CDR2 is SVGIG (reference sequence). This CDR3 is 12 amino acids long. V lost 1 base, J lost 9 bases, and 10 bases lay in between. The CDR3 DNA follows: TGTGCCTGGAGTGAGGCGCGGCTTGAGCAGTTCTTC. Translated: CAWSEARLEQFF.